This T cell receptor beta chain was recorded in a study of blood T cells in healthy people across ages. This clonotype was recorded a few times. At one of its ends the junction is not consistent with the germline gene, which may arise from a read error. Through a sample-barcoded 5' primer and a J-beta primer mix, a second PCR was run for roughly 6 to 12 cycles. TCRdb reprocessed the 5' RACE reads with MiXCR, giving one entry per CDR3 protein. The sample consists of about 1 million distinct CDR3 sequences, around 45% of them appearing once. The CDR3 spans 15 residues. Germline-derived CDR1 and CDR2 are DFQATT and SNEGSKA (reference sequence).

The clonotype comes from a woman aged 60-70 years in good health. The chain links TRBV20-1 to TRBJ2-1; 9 bases fit TRBD1. Sequenced: blood. CDR3 loop: CSATQGQGRYSEQFF. The CDR3 DNA is TGCAGTGCTACCCAGGGACAGGGAAGGTACAGTGAGCAGTTCTTC.